This record looks at one TCR beta chain sequence and its context. Germline V lookup: CDR1 SGHTA, CDR2 FQGNSA. Unmatched junction bases numbered 5, after V lost 1 base and J lost 5 bases. The CDR3 loop spans 16 amino acids. The protocol was immunoSEQ multiplex PCR, while the TCRdb copy is restricted to in-frame clones and leaves out a portion. The table lists tens of thousands of clones, approximately 83% of them singletons. This sample is part of a study of early stage breast cancer tumors. The rearrangement links TRBV7-2 to TRBJ2-1; 10 bases line up with TRBD2. The receptor was isolated from a person in their fifties with breast cancer. Input material: blood. The CDR3 coding sequence is TGTGCCAGCAGCTTAGTTGCGGGACTAGCGAACAATGAGCAGTTCTTC. It codes for CASSLVAGLANNEQFF.